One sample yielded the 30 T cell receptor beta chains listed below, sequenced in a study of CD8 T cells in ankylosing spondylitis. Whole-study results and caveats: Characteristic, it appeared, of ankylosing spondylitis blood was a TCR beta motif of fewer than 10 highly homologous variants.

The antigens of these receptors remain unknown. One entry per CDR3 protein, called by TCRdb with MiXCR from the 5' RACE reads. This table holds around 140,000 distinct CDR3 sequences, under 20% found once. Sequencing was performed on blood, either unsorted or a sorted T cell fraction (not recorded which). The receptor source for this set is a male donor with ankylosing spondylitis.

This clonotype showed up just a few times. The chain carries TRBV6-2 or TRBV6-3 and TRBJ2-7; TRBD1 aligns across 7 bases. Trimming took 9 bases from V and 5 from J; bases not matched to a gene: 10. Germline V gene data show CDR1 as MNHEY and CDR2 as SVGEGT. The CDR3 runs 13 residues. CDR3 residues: CASRQTGSHEQYF. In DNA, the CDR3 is TGTGCCAGTCGACAGACAGGGTCCCACGAGCAGTACTTC.

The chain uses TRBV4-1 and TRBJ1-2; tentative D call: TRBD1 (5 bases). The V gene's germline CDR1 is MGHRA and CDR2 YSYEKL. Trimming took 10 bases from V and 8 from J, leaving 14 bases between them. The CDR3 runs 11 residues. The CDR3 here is CATYGGGGYTF. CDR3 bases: TGCGCCACCTACGGCGGGGGGGGCTACACCTTC.

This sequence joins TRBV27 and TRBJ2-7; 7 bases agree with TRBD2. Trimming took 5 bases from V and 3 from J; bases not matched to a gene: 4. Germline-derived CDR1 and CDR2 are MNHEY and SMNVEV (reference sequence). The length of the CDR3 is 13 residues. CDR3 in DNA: TGTGCCAGCAGTAGCGGGACTAACTACGAGCAGTACTTC. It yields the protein CASSSGTNYEQYF.

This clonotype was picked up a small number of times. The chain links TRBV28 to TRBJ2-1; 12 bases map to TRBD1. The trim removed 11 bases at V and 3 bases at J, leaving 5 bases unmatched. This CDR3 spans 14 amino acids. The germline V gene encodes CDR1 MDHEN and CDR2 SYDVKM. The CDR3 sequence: CAGGQGAGYNEQFF. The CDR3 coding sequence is TGTGCCGGGGGACAGGGGGCGGGCTACAATGAGCAGTTCTTC.

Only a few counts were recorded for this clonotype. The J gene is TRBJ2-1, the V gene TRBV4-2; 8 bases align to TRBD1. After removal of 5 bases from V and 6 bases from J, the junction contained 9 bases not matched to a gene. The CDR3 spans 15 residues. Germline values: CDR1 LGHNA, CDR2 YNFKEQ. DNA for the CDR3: TGTGCCAGCAGCTCCCGGGACAGGCCTGTCAATGAGCAGTTCTTC. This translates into CASSSRDRPVNEQFF.

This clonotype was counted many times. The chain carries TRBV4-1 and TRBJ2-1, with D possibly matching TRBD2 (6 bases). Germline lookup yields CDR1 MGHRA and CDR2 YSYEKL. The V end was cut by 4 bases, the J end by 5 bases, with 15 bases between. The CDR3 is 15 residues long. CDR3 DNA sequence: TGCGCCAGCAGCCTTGTGACTAGACCGGACAATGAGCAGTTCTTC. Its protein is CASSLVTRPDNEQFF.

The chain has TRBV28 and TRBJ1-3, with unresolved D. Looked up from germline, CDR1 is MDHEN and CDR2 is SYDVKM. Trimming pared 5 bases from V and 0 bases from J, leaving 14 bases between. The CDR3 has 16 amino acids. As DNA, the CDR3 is TGTGCCAGCAGTACCCCGAGTAGGCTCTCTGGAAACACCATATATTTT. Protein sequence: CASSTPSRLSGNTIYF.

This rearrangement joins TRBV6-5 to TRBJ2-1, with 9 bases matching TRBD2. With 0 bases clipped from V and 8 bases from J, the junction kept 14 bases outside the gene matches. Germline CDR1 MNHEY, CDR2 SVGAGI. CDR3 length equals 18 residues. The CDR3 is CASSYSRTGLALGDEQFF. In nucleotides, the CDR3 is TGTGCCAGCAGTTACTCGAGGACGGGACTAGCTCTAGGGGATGAGCAGTTCTTC.

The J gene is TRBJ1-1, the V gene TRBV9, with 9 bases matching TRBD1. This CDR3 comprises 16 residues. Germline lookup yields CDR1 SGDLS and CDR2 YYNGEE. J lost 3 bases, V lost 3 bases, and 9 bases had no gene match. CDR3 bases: TGTGCCAGCAGCGGCGACGGGACAGGGAGTGACACTGAAGCTTTCTTT. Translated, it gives CASSGDGTGSDTEAFF.

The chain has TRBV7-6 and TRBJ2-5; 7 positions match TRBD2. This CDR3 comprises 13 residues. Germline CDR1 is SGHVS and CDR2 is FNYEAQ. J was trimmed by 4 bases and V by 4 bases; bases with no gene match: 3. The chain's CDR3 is CASSWRGRETQYF. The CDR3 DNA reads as TGTGCCAGCAGCTGGCGGGGGAGAGAGACCCAGTACTTC.

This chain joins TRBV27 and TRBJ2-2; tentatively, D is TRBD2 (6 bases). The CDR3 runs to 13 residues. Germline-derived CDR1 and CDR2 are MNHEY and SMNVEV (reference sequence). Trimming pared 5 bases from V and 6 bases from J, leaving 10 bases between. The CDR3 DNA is TGTGCCAGCAGTACCTCTAGCGCCGGGGAGCTGTTTTTT. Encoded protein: CASSTSSAGELFF.

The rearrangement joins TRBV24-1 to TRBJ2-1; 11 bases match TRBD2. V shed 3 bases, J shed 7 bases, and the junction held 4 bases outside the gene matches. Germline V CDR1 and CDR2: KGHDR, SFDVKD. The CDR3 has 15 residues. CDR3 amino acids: CATSDAGTSGNEQFF. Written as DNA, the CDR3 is TGTGCCACCAGTGATGCCGGGACTAGCGGTAATGAGCAGTTCTTC.

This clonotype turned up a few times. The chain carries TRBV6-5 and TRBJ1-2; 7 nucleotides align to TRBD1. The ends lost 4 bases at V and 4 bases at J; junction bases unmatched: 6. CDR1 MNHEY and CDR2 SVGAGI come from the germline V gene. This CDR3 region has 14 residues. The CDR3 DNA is TGTGCCAGCAGTTCCCAGGACAGGTTCTATGGCTACACCTTC. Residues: CASSSQDRFYGYTF.

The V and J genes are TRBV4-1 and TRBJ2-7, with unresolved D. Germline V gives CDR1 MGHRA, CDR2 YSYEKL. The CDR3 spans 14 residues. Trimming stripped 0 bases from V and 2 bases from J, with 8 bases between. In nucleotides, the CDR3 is TGCGCCAGCAGCCAAGATTCGGCCGCCTACGAGCAGTACTTC. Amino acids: CASSQDSAAYEQYF.

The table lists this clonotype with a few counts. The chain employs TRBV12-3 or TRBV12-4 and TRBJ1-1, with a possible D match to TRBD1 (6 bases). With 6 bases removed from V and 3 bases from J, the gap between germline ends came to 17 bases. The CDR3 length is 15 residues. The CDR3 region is CASRLGRGAYTEAFF. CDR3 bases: TGTGCCAGCAGACTAGGAAGGGGGGCATACACTGAAGCTTTCTTT.

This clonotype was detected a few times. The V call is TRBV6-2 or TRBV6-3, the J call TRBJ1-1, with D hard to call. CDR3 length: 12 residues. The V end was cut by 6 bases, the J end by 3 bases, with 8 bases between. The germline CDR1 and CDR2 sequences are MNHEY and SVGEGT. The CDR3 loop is CASSLHYTEAFF. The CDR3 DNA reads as TGTGCCAGCAGCTTACATTACACTGAAGCTTTCTTT.

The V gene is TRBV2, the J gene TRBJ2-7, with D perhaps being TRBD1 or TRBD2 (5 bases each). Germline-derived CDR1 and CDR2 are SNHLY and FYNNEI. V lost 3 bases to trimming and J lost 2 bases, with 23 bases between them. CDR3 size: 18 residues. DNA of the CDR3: TGTGCCAGCAGTGATTATCCCTTGAGGGACCGTGTTACCTACGAGCAGTACTTC. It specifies CASSDYPLRDRVTYEQYF.

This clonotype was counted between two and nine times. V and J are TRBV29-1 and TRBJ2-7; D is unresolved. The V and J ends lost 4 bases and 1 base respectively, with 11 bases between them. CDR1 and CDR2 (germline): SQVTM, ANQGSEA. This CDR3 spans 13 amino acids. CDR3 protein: CSVVPGPSYEQYF. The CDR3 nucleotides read TGCAGCGTTGTTCCGGGCCCTTCCTACGAGCAGTACTTC.

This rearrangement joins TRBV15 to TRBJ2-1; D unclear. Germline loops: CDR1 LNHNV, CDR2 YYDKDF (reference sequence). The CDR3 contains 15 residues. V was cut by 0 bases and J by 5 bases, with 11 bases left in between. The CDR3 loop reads CATSRESQPNNEQFF. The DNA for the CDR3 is TGTGCCACCAGCAGAGAATCCCAGCCCAACAATGAGCAGTTCTTC.

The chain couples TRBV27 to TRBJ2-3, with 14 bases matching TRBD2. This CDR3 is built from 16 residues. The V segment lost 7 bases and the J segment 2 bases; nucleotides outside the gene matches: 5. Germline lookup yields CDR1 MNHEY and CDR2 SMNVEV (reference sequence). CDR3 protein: CASMGLAGAATDTQYF. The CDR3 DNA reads TGTGCCAGCATGGGACTAGCGGGAGCGGCCACAGATACGCAGTATTTT.

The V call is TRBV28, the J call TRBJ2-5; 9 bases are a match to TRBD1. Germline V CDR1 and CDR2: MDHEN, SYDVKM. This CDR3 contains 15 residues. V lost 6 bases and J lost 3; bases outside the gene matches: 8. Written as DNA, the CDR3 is TGTGCCAGCAGAGCCGGGACAGGGCTGGAAGAGACCCAGTACTTC. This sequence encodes CASRAGTGLEETQYF.

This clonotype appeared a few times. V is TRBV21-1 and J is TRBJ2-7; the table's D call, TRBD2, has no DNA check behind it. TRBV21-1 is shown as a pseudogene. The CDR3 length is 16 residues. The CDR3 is CASSNLGAGVSYEQYF. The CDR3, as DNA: TGTGCCAGCAGCAACCTAGGAGCGGGGGTATCCTACGAGCAGTACTTC.

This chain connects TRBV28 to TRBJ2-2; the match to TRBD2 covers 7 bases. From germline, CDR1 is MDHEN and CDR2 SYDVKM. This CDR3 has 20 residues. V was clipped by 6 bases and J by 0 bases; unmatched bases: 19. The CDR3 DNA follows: TGTGCCAGCAGCCCTCTCGGAGCGGGGCATGGAAGCGCGAACACCGGGGAGCTGTTTTTT. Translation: CASSPLGAGHGSANTGELFF.

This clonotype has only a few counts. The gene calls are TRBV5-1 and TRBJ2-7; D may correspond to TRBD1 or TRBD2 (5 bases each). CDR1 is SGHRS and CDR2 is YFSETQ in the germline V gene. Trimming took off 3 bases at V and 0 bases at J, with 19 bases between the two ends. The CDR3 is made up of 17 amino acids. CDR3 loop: CASSSRDPQTISYEQYF. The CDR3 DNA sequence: TGCGCCAGCAGCTCCCGGGACCCTCAAACCATCTCCTACGAGCAGTACTTC.

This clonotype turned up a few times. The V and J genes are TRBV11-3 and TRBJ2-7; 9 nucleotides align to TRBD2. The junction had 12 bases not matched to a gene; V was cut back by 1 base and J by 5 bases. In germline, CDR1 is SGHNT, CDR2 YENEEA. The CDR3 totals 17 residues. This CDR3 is CASSLGTLAGGPNEQYF. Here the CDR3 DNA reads TGTGCCAGCAGCTTAGGCACCCTGGCGGGAGGGCCCAACGAGCAGTACTTC.

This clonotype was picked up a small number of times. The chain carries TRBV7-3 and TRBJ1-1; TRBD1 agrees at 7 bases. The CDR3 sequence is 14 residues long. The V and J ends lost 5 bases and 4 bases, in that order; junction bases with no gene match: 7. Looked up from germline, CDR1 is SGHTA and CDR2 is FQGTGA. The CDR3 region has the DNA TGTGCCAGCAGCACGACAGGGCCGGGCACTGAAGCTTTCTTT. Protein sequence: CASSTTGPGTEAFF. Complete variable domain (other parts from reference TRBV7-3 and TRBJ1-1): GAGVSQTPSNKVTEKGKYVELRCDPISGHTALYWYRQSLGQGPEFLIYFQGTGAADDSGLPNDRFFAVRPEGSVSTLKIQRTERGDSAVYLCASSTTGPGTEAFFGQGTRLTVV.

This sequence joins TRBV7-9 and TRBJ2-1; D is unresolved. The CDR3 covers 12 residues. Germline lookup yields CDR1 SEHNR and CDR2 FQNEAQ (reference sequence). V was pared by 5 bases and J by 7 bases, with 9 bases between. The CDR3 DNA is TGTGCCAGCAGCACAACCGCGAATGAGCAGTTCTTC. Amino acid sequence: CASSTTANEQFF.

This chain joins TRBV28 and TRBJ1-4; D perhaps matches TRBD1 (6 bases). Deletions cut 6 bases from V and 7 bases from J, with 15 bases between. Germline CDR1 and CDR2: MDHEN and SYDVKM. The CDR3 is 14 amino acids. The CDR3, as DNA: TGTGCCAGCAGACGGACAGTGGGTCGTGAAAAACTGTTTTTT. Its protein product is CASRRTVGREKLFF.

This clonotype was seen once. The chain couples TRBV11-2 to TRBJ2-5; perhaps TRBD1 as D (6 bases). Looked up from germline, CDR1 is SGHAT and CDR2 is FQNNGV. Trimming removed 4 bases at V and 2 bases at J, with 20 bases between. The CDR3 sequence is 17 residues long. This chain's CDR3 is CASSSYAGVVRQETQYF. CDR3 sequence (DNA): TGTGCCAGCAGCTCTTACGCAGGGGTTGTGAGGCAAGAGACCCAGTACTTC.

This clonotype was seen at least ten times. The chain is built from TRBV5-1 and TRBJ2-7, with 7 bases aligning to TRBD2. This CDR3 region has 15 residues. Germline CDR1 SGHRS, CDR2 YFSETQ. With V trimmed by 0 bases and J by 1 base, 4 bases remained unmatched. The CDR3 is CASSLGLAVSYEQYF. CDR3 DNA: TGCGCCAGCAGCTTGGGTCTAGCGGTTTCCTACGAGCAGTACTTC.